The following is a T cell receptor beta chain sequence with its context. The sample belongs to a study of blood T cell repertoires in COVID-19. Original data processing: From reference gene primer amplification, estimates of nucleated cell counts were derived. Repertoires were generated with immunoSEQ multiplex PCR, while TCRdb's copy carries only in-frame clones and drops some. The V and J calls and clone size come from that table; D and trimming were worked out from the DNA. The sample yields over 200,000 clones, 88% seen once. Germline loops: CDR1 SGHRS, CDR2 YFSETQ. Trimming stripped 0 bases from V and 0 bases from J, with 12 bases between. CDR3 length: 16 amino acids.

Sequenced input: peripheral blood. V usage is TRBV5-1 and J usage is TRBJ1-1, with D possibly being TRBD1 (5 bases). This clonotype was sampled from a woman aged 60-75 years with acute or convalescent COVID-19. The CDR3 loop reads CASSLEGIRMNTEAFF. The CDR3, as DNA: TGCGCCAGCAGCTTGGAGGGGATACGGATGAACACTGAAGCTTTCTTT.